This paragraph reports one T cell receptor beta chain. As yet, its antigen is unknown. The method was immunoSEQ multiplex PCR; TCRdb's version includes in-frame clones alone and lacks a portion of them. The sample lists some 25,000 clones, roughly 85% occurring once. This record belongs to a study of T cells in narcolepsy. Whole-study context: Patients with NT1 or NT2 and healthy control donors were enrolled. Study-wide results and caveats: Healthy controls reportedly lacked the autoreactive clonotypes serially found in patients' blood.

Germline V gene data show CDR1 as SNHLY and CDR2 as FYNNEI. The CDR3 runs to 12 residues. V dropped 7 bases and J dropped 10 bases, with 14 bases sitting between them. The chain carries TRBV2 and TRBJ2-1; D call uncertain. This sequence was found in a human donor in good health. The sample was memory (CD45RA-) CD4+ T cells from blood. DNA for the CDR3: TGTGCCAGCAATCCGCGAGCTGGAGAGCAGTTCTTC. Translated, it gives CASNPRAGEQFF.